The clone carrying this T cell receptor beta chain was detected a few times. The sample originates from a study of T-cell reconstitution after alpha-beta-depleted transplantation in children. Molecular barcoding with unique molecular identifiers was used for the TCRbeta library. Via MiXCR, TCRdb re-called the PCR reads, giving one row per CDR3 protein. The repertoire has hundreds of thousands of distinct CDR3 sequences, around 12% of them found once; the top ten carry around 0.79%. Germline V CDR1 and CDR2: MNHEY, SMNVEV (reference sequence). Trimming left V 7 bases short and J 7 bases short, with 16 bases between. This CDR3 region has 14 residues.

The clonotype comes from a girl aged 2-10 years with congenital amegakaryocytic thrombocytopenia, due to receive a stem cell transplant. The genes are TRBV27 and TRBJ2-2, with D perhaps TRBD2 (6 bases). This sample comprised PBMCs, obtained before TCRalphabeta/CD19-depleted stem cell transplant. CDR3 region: CASTTPLEGGELFF. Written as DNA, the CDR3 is TGTGCCAGCACCACGCCCCTGGAGGGCGGGGAGCTGTTTTTT.